This record concerns one T cell receptor beta chain sequence. The ends lost 5 bases at V and 9 bases at J; junction bases unmatched: 10. The CDR3 runs to 14 residues. Germline CDR1 is SEHNR and CDR2 is FQNEAQ (reference sequence). This specimen comes from a study of OX40 agonist ivuxolimab in advanced cancers. Using immunoSEQ multiplex PCR, the repertoire was profiled, and TCRdb retains in-frame clones only, with some absent. The sample holds tens of thousands of clones, approximately 90% seen once. The sample in question was CD4+ or CD8+ T cells sorted from blood, obtained in a trial of the OX40 agonist ivuxolimab. The sequence derives from an adult with an advanced solid tumor such as melanoma, head and neck, liver or kidney cancer. This chain connects TRBV7-9 to TRBJ2-1; 7 nucleotides line up with TRBD2. The CDR3 loop is CASSPPTSSPEQFF. The DNA of the CDR3 is TGTGCCAGCAGCCCCCCGACTAGCTCCCCTGAGCAGTTCTTC.